This TCR beta chain was profiled in a study of ipilimumab plus nivolumab after autologous stem cell transplantation. Study-level background: A median of about eight nivolumab and 4 to 6 ipilimumab doses were given.

Patients got ipilimumab 1 mg/kg beginning 14 to 28 days post-transplant. Through week 26, nivolumab 3 mg/kg IV was given weeks 1, 4, 7, 10, then biweekly. The CDR3 covers 15 residues. V gave up 3 bases and J gave up 1 base, with 12 bases separating them. In germline, CDR1 is LNHDA, CDR2 SQIVND (reference sequence). Profiling relied on immunoSEQ multiplex PCR, and the TCRdb table lists in-frame clones only, not all of them. The sample lists about 43,000 clones; about 88% were seen once. This sequence was found in a male donor with multiple myeloma. This specimen consisted of PBMCs, obtained in a trial of ipilimumab plus nivolumab as post-transplant consolidation. The chain links TRBV19 to TRBJ2-5, with a weak D call TRBD1 (7 bases). The CDR3 bases are TGTGCCAGTAGTATCGGGGGACAGTTCCAAGAGACCCAGTACTTC. It yields the protein CASSIGGQFQETQYF.